This T cell receptor beta chain was profiled in a study of molecular identifiers for immune sequencing clone quantification. Study in general: In replicates, RNA from approximately 20,000 or 100,000 naive CD8 cells was split five ways, four sequenced. Study findings and constraints: Reportedly, one cell's Jurkat TCR RNA was detected within 1,200,000 naive CD8 cells.

With RNA at 10%, 30% or 50%, naive CD8 libraries came from approximately 22,000 to 940,000 sorted cells. This clonotype occurred many times. Its antigen is undetermined. TCRdb used MiXCR to reprocess the PCR reads, holding one entry per CDR3 protein. The sample lists tens of thousands of distinct CDR3 sequences; around 23% were seen once. Per the germline V gene, CDR1 is PRHDT and CDR2 is FYEKMQ (reference sequence). The CDR3 extends over 15 amino acids. Trimming left V 5 bases short and J 4 bases short, with 12 bases between. V usage is TRBV13 and J usage is TRBJ2-6; D tentatively reads TRBD1 or TRBD2 (6 bases each). The sequence was collected from a human donor in good health. Some libraries in this study had Jurkat cell RNA spiked in. Sequenced input: naive CD8+ T cells from blood, with Jurkat cell RNA spiked in. Noted subset: FACS-sorted CD8+CD4-CCR7+CD45RA+ naive T cells. CDR3 in amino acids: CASSLRGAGANVLTF. For the CDR3, the DNA is TGTGCCAGCAGCCTAAGGGGGGCCGGGGCCAACGTCCTGACTTTC.